The clone carrying this T cell receptor beta chain was observed many times. Its antigen is not identified. The data were taken from a study of response to subunit inactivated influenza vaccine. Points from the study as a whole: Researchers suggested that each seasonal influenza vaccination recruits few new T cells.

MiXCR, run by TCRdb on the RT-PCR reads, gives a single entry per CDR3 protein. The sample has under 200,000 distinct CDR3 sequences, approximately 12% seen once; the top ten hold roughly 33%. Germline V gives CDR1 LGHNA, CDR2 YSLEER. The CDR3 extends over 14 amino acids. Deletions cut 3 bases from V and 3 bases from J, with 12 bases between. Sequencing used CD8+ T cells sorted from PBMCs, obtained less than 30 months after vaccination. This clonotype was obtained from a man aged 45 to 75 who received an inactivated influenza vaccine. The chain couples TRBV4-3 to TRBJ2-7; no definite D call. The CDR3 loop reads CASSQDSGLYEQYF. CDR3 coding DNA: TGCGCCAGCAGCCAGGATAGTGGTCTCTACGAGCAGTACTTC.